This T cell receptor beta chain was observed in a study of immune cell composition in non-small cell lung cancer. Repertoires were generated with immunoSEQ multiplex PCR, while TCRdb's copy carries only in-frame clones and drops some. The profile shows under 6,000 clones, 70% to 90% of them singletons. This clone is a singleton in its sample. The normal lung sample lay at least 3 cm, and maximally far, from the tumour. This CDR3 spans 14 amino acids. Trimming removed 4 bases from V and 7 bases from J, with 14 bases in between. CDR1 SGHAT and CDR2 FQNNGV come from the germline V gene. The sequence was collected from a human donor with non-small cell lung cancer. Some clones in this sample may be carry-over from other donors' samples. V usage is TRBV11-2 and J usage is TRBJ1-5; D gene unclear. The sequenced sample was non-adjacent lung tissue. DNA for the CDR3: TGTGCCAGCAGCTCCACCACGGGAGCGCAGCCCCAGCATTTT. Translation: CASSSTTGAQPQHF.